These T cell receptor beta chains were read from a single sample in a study of response to subunit inactivated influenza vaccine. Each CDR3 protein is one row after TCRdb ran MiXCR on the RT-PCR reads. Among roughly 710,000 distinct CDR3 sequences listed, around 15% were seen once. Sequencing was performed on PBMCs from blood, taken about 14 days before vaccination. The receptors derive from a man aged 50 to 60 who received an inactivated influenza vaccine. Each CDR3 is given with its conserved first and last residue. The order of the fields is J gene, V gene, CDR3 protein.

j_gene: TRBJ1-1; v_gene: TRBV19; CDR3aa: CASSIQGSGTEAFF
j_gene: TRBJ2-2; v_gene: TRBV12-3/TRBV12-4; CDR3aa: CASRSVGGGNAGELFF
j_gene: TRBJ2-1; v_gene: TRBV12-3/TRBV12-4; CDR3aa: CASRHSGGPYNEQFF
j_gene: TRBJ2-3; v_gene: TRBV13; CDR3aa: CASSRSGTGTDTQYF
j_gene: TRBJ2-3; v_gene: TRBV12-3/TRBV12-4; CDR3aa: CASSLAYPYTDTQYF
j_gene: TRBJ2-7; v_gene: TRBV19; CDR3aa: CASSYRTGGPEQYF
j_gene: TRBJ2-7; v_gene: TRBV20-1; CDR3aa: CSARDWRAPDAYEQYF
j_gene: TRBJ1-6; v_gene: TRBV6-2/TRBV6-3; CDR3aa: CASSYSDFSSYNSPLHF
j_gene: TRBJ1-1; v_gene: TRBV2; CDR3aa: CASSELQGIGTEAFF
j_gene: TRBJ2-3; v_gene: TRBV11-2; CDR3aa: CASTNSGGTTDTQYF
j_gene: TRBJ2-7; v_gene: TRBV10-3; CDR3aa: CAITPGTSGYEQYF
j_gene: TRBJ2-3; v_gene: TRBV27; CDR3aa: CASSPRRAGPPDTQYF
j_gene: TRBJ2-7; v_gene: TRBV15; CDR3aa: CATSRTRGQGSYEQYF
j_gene: TRBJ2-1; v_gene: TRBV20-1; CDR3aa: CSAQRGGPYNEQFF
j_gene: TRBJ2-7; v_gene: TRBV5-1; CDR3aa: CASSLVQGVYEQYF
j_gene: TRBJ2-3; v_gene: TRBV2; CDR3aa: CARKGDSTDTQYF
j_gene: TRBJ2-2; v_gene: TRBV5-1; CDR3aa: CASSFPSGNTGELFF
j_gene: TRBJ2-7; v_gene: TRBV28; CDR3aa: CASSFAKSYEQYF
j_gene: TRBJ1-6; v_gene: TRBV11-2; CDR3aa: CASSSVTGGGRFILNSPLHF
j_gene: TRBJ2-1; v_gene: TRBV11-1; CDR3aa: CASSSDHFGALTYNEQFF
j_gene: TRBJ2-1; v_gene: TRBV30; CDR3aa: CAWRALLSNEQFF
j_gene: TRBJ1-2; v_gene: TRBV20-1; CDR3aa: CSAPRTGGYGYTF
j_gene: TRBJ2-3; v_gene: TRBV7-2; CDR3aa: CASSLAWGGSTDTQYF
j_gene: TRBJ2-1; v_gene: TRBV7-3; CDR3aa: CASSLGLTEQFF
j_gene: TRBJ1-2; v_gene: TRBV7-9; CDR3aa: CASSLGGSAQEGYTF
j_gene: TRBJ2-1; v_gene: TRBV7-9; CDR3aa: CASSTRAAYNEQFF
j_gene: TRBJ1-6; v_gene: TRBV20-1; CDR3aa: CSARDQQGQHSPLHF
j_gene: TRBJ1-2; v_gene: TRBV9; CDR3aa: CASSGGQGNGGYTF